Following are 14 T cell receptor beta chains from one sample sequenced in a study of post-analysis software for immune sequencing data. Findings and caveats of the study: Roughly 5 TRBV segments (TRBV5-6, TRBV5-1 and TRBV20-1 among them) occurred more frequently in patients than in controls.

No antigen is known for these receptors. Unique molecular identifiers featured in each of the TCR beta cDNA libraries. TCRdb fed the PCR reads into MiXCR, producing one record per CDR3 protein. The profile covers around 260,000 distinct CDR3 sequences, with 30% to 45% appearing a single time and roughly 4.8% taken by the ten largest. The sample comprised blood. These receptors were obtained from a girl between 5 and 17 years old with multiple sclerosis.

This rearrangement joins TRBV27 to TRBJ1-1; TRBD1 matches at 7 bases. This CDR3 is 15 amino acids long. Germline loops: CDR1 MNHEY, CDR2 SMNVEV (reference sequence). V lost 6 bases, J lost 1 base, and 8 bases stayed unmatched. CDR3 bases: TGTGCCAGCAGCCGTAGTCAGGGGGGGAACACTGAAGCTTTCTTT. Translated, it gives CASSRSQGGNTEAFF.

The table lists this clonotype with a few counts. This chain uses TRBV5-1 with TRBJ2-2; D unclear. The CDR3 has 15 residues. Trimming shortened V by 2 bases and J by 3 bases, and 11 bases separated the two germline ends. Germline assignment: CDR1 SGHRS and CDR2 YFSETQ. The CDR3 sequence: CASSFSPDDTGELFF. CDR3 DNA: TGCGCCAGCAGCTTCAGTCCCGACGACACCGGGGAGCTGTTTTTT.

The V gene is TRBV6-5, the J gene TRBJ1-5; tentative D call: TRBD1 (5 bases). V was shortened by 5 bases and J by 0 bases, with 14 bases between the two germline ends. This CDR3 contains 16 residues. Looked up from germline, CDR1 is MNHEY and CDR2 is SVGAGI. CDR3 in amino acids: CASSPDSMLSNQPQHF. Written as DNA, the CDR3 is TGTGCCAGCAGTCCAGACAGTATGCTTAGCAATCAGCCCCAGCATTTT.

This clonotype has a count of ten or more. The rearrangement joins TRBV29-1 to TRBJ2-3; D is possibly TRBD1 (6 bases). The CDR3 runs 14 residues. The V end was cut by 4 bases, the J end by 3 bases, with 14 bases between. Germline V gene data show CDR1 as SQVTM and CDR2 as ANQGSEA. The CDR3 DNA reads TGCAGCGTTGGCCCCAGGGGCAGTACAGATACGCAGTATTTT. Encoded protein: CSVGPRGSTDTQYF.

The CDR3 sequence is CASSSGTSGSYEQYF. The CDR3 region has the DNA TGTGCCAGCAGCTCCGGGACTAGCGGCTCCTACGAGCAGTACTTC. J is TRBJ2-7 and V is TRBV6-5; 11 bases are shared with TRBD2. This CDR3 contains 15 residues. The J segment lost 0 bases and the V segment lost 6 bases, leaving 4 bases of the junction unmatched. Germline values: CDR1 MNHEY, CDR2 SVGAGI.

On this clonotype: A read error may account for a junction end that differs from germline. CDR3 sequence reads: CASSLEIQGPSGANVRPF. As DNA, the CDR3 is TGCGCCAGCAGCTTGGAGATCCAGGGGCCCTCTGGGGCCAACGTCCGGCCTTTC. The chain recombines TRBV5-1 with TRBJ2-6; TRBD1 might be the D (6 bases). The CDR3 totals 18 residues. Germline-derived CDR1 and CDR2 are SGHRS and YFSETQ.

This clonotype was observed a handful of times. This chain uses TRBV3-1 with TRBJ1-3, with D perhaps matching TRBD1 (5 bases). Trimming took 3 bases from V and 2 from J, leaving 8 bases between them. CDR3 length: 14 residues. CDR1 and CDR2 from the germline V gene are LGHDT and YNNKEL (reference sequence). CDR3 in DNA: TGTGCCAGCAGCCACGGCAGGGCTGGAAACACCATATATTTT. As protein: CASSHGRAGNTIYF.

The count of this clonotype is one. A much larger clone differs by one base, so this may be a read error. This chain uses TRBV7-9 with TRBJ2-1, with a weak D call TRBD2 (5 bases). V shed 8 bases and J shed 5 bases, with 16 bases lying between them. Germline V gives CDR1 SEHNR, CDR2 FQNEAQ (reference sequence). The CDR3 is 14 residues long. The CDR3 loop is CASRASGKNNEQFF. The CDR3 DNA reads as TGTGCCAGCCGCGCATCGGGAAAGAACAATGAGCAGTTCTTC.

This chain connects TRBV2 to TRBJ1-4; 7 bases line up with TRBD1. V lost 4 bases to trimming and J lost 7 bases; unmatched junction nucleotides: 6. This CDR3 comprises 14 residues. CDR1 is SNHLY, CDR2 FYNNEI, per germline. For the CDR3, the DNA is TGTGCCAGCAGTGTTACCGGGACAGCTGAAAAACTGTTTTTT. Protein sequence: CASSVTGTAEKLFF. Supplemented by reference TRBV2 and TRBJ1-4, the full variable domain reads EPEVTQTPSHQVTQMGQEVILRCVPISNHLYFYWYRQILGQKVEFLVSFYNNEISEKSEIFDDQFSVERPDGSNFTLKIRSTKLEDSAMYFCASSVTGTAEKLFFGSGTQLSVL.

This clonotype came up a few times. V gene TRBV7-9 combines with J gene TRBJ2-5, with TRBD2 matching 9 bases. The CDR3 has 16 amino acids. Trimming at V came to 4 bases and at J to 0 bases, leaving 6 bases not matched to a gene. CDR1 and CDR2 from the germline V gene are SEHNR and FQNEAQ (reference sequence). The CDR3 coding sequence is TGTGCCAGCAGCTGGCGACTAGCGGCAAACCAAGAGACCCAGTACTTC. Translation: CASSWRLAANQETQYF.

Note on this clonotype: A much more abundant neighbour one base away suggests this may be a read error. V and J are TRBV3-1 and TRBJ1-2, with D hard to call. This CDR3 region has 14 residues. CDR1 LGHDT and CDR2 YNNKEL come from the germline V gene (reference sequence). CDR3 in DNA: TGTGCCAGCAGCAAAGAGGTGGAAACCTCGGGCTACACCTTC. Its translation is CASSKEVETSGYTF. Complete variable domain (other parts from reference TRBV3-1 and TRBJ1-2): DTAVSQTPKYLVTQMGNDKSIKCEQNLGHDTMYWYKQDSKKFLKIMFSYNNKELIINETVPNRFSPKSPDKAHLNLHINSLELGDSAVYFCASSKEVETSGYTFGSGTRLTVV.

With respect to this clonotype: A read error may be the cause here, since a much bigger clone is one base away. In DNA form, the CDR3 reads TGCGCCAGCAGCCGGACAGGGGGCTCCCGGGGCGAGCAGTACTTC. It yields the protein CASSRTGGSRGEQYF. V is TRBV5-1 and J is TRBJ2-7; TRBD1 aligns across 11 bases. V lost 4 bases to trimming and J lost 6 bases; unmatched junction nucleotides: 9. The CDR3 contains 15 residues. The germline CDR1 and CDR2 sequences are SGHRS and YFSETQ.

V is TRBV14 and J is TRBJ1-2, with D tentatively TRBD1 (6 bases). The CDR3 is made up of 18 amino acids. The ends were cut back, 4 bases at V and 6 bases at J, with 27 bases in the middle. From germline, CDR1 is SGHDN and CDR2 FVKESK. For the CDR3, the DNA is TGTGCCAGCAGCCGGAAAGATGTCAGGGGATCTGTCTCAGATGGCTACACCTTC. This encodes CASSRKDVRGSVSDGYTF.

Note on this clonotype: A clone one base away is much larger, so this may be a read error. The chain joins TRBV25-1 to TRBJ2-1; D unclear. The J call may be mistaken, given a closer DNA end match to TRBJ2-7. Germline assignment: CDR1 MGHDK and CDR2 SYGVNS. The CDR3 consists of 11 residues. CDR3 nucleotide sequence: TGTGCCAGCAGTGATATCTACGAGCAGTACGTC. Its translation is CASSDIYEQYV.